The 32 T cell receptor beta chains reported below all come from one sample, sequenced in a study of T cells after yellow fever vaccination. TCRdb fed the 5' RACE reads into MiXCR, producing one record per CDR3 protein. The repertoire holds some 300,000 distinct CDR3 sequences, with approximately 10% as singletons. The sequencing here drew on CD4+ T cells sorted from PBMCs, taken 5 days after the yellow fever booster vaccination. The receptors shown here come from a man between 18 and 29 years old who received the YFV17D yellow fever vaccine.

This clonotype was picked up a small number of times. This chain connects TRBV20-1 to TRBJ2-7; no reliable D call. V gave up 2 bases and J gave up 6 bases, with 14 bases separating them. In germline, CDR1 is DFQATT, CDR2 SNEGSKA (reference sequence). The CDR3 consists of 13 residues. The CDR3 DNA sequence: TGCAGTGCTAGAATCGCAGGCCGTTTCGAGCAGTACTTC. Amino acid sequence: CSARIAGRFEQYF.

The J gene is TRBJ1-1, the V gene TRBV6-5; the D is unclear. Germline CDR1 MNHEY, CDR2 SVGAGI. The V gene lost 1 base and the J gene lost 1 base, with 13 bases spanning the gap. The CDR3 contains 16 residues. The CDR3 region is CASSYFSVGANTEAFF. CDR3 bases: TGTGCCAGCAGTTACTTCTCGGTAGGTGCGAACACTGAAGCTTTCTTT.

The gene calls are TRBV5-1 and TRBJ2-6, with D uncertain. The V and J ends lost 0 bases and 2 bases respectively, with 6 bases between them. The CDR3 totals 15 residues. CDR1 and CDR2 (germline): SGHRS, YFSETQ. CDR3 in amino acids: CASSLVLAGANVLTF. The CDR3 region has the DNA TGCGCCAGCAGCTTGGTTTTGGCTGGGGCCAACGTCCTGACTTTC.

The chain combines TRBV5-1 with TRBJ2-5; no reliable D call. The V end lost 0 bases, the J end lost 6 bases, and 15 bases lay between the germline ends. The germline V gene has CDR1 SGHRS and CDR2 YFSETQ. The length of the CDR3 is 15 residues. The chain's CDR3 is CASSLGDTRAKTQYF. The DNA of the CDR3 is TGCGCCAGCAGCTTGGGAGACACTCGCGCGAAGACCCAGTACTTC.

This clonotype came up a few times. The chain combines TRBV6-6 with TRBJ2-7; 11 nucleotides line up with TRBD2. The length of the CDR3 is 12 residues. The V gene end was trimmed by 6 bases and the J gene end by 12 bases; junction bases not matched to a gene: 7. Germline V gene lookup returns CDR1 MNHNY and CDR2 SVGAGI (reference sequence). The DNA for the CDR3 is TGTGCCAGCAGCCAGACTAGCGGGGTTTTGTACGTC. Its protein is CASSQTSGVLYV.

This clonotype has a count of ten or more. The chain has TRBV2 and TRBJ2-3; 7 bases match TRBD1. Germline V gene sequence: CDR1 SNHLY, CDR2 FYNNEI. Trimming at V came to 5 bases and at J to 2 bases, leaving 13 bases not matched to a gene. This CDR3 is 17 amino acids long. In nucleotides, the CDR3 is TGTGCCAGCAGTCAGGGGACAGCATCCCTCCTCACAGATACGCAGTATTTT. This encodes CASSQGTASLLTDTQYF.

The J gene is TRBJ2-3, the V gene TRBV6-5, with 13 bases fitting TRBD2. This CDR3 comprises 16 residues. Germline CDR1 is MNHEY and CDR2 is SVGAGI. V shed 6 bases and J 5 bases; nucleotides not matched to a gene: 8. The CDR3 coding sequence is TGTGCCAGCAGCCTGACTAGCGGGGGGCTCGGAGATACGCAGTATTTT. Amino acids: CASSLTSGGLGDTQYF.

The gene calls are TRBV2 and TRBJ1-6, with 9 bases that match TRBD1. The CDR3 is made up of 15 amino acids. Germline CDR1 and CDR2: SNHLY and FYNNEI. The V and J ends lost 6 bases and 10 bases, in that order; junction bases with no gene match: 10. The CDR3 nucleotides are TGTGCCAGCAGGAAAGACAGGGGGTGGGGATCACCCCTCCACTTT. Translating it yields CASRKDRGWGSPLHF.

In this sample, this clonotype turned up many times. This chain uses TRBV6-2 or TRBV6-3 with TRBJ2-2; 8 bases line up with TRBD2. The CDR3 totals 13 residues. The junction had 5 bases not matched to a gene; V was cut back by 7 bases and J by 7 bases. Germline V gives CDR1 MNHEY, CDR2 SVGEGT. The CDR3 is CASKQRGNGELFF. For the CDR3, the DNA is TGTGCCAGCAAACAGCGGGGGAACGGGGAGCTGTTTTTT.

This clonotype was seen a few times. V is TRBV24-1 and J is TRBJ2-2; 7 positions match TRBD2. The length of the CDR3 is 18 residues. V was clipped by 3 bases and J by 2 bases; unmatched bases: 11. Germline loops: CDR1 KGHDR, CDR2 SFDVKD. The CDR3 nucleotides are TGTGCCACCAGTGATGGAGAAGAGACTAGCCGAAACACCGGGGAGCTGTTTTTT. It yields the protein CATSDGEETSRNTGELFF.

Many counts were recorded for this clonotype. The gene calls are TRBV28 and TRBJ2-1; maybe TRBD1 (5 bases). V lost 4 bases, J lost 1 base, and 14 bases lay in between. The V gene's germline CDR1 is MDHEN and CDR2 SYDVKM. CDR3 length: 16 residues. The CDR3: CASSSNRRGSYNEQFF. The CDR3 DNA reads as TGTGCCAGCAGTTCAAATAGAAGGGGTTCCTACAATGAGCAGTTCTTC. Looking up the rest from reference TRBV28 and TRBJ2-1 gives the full variable domain: DVKVTQSSRYLVKRTGEKVFLECVQDMDHENMFWYRQDPGLGLRLIYFSYDVKMKEKGDIPEGYSVSREKKERFSLILESASTNQTSMYLCASSSNRRGSYNEQFFGPGTRLTVL.

This clonotype has only a few counts. This chain links TRBV5-1 with TRBJ2-1; possible D gene TRBD1, 5 bases. V was trimmed by 2 bases and J by 4 bases, leaving 10 bases between them. The CDR3 extends over 14 amino acids. Germline V lookup: CDR1 SGHRS, CDR2 YFSETQ. CDR3 sequence reads: CASSLGVPYNEQFF. DNA of the CDR3: TGCGCCAGCAGCTTAGGGGTCCCGTACAATGAGCAGTTCTTC.

This clonotype was seen a few times. This chain joins TRBV9 and TRBJ2-4; the D is unclear. Germline V lookup: CDR1 SGDLS, CDR2 YYNGEE. This CDR3 is built from 14 residues. V was trimmed by 3 bases and J by 0 bases, leaving 7 bases between them. This CDR3 reads CASSDGRAKNIQYF. The CDR3, as DNA: TGTGCCAGCAGCGATGGGCGAGCCAAAAACATTCAGTACTTC. Together with reference TRBV9 and TRBJ2-4, the CDR3 gives the full variable domain: DSGVTQTPKHLITATGQRVTLRCSPRSGDLSVYWYQQSLDQGLQFLIQYYNGEERAKGNILERFSAQQFPDLHSELNLSSLELGDSALYFCASSDGRAKNIQYFGAGTRLSVL.

This clonotype has just a few counts. J is TRBJ1-5 and V is TRBV20-1; D is undetermined. Germline V CDR1 and CDR2: DFQATT, SNEGSKA (reference sequence). The CDR3 sequence is 13 residues long. Trimming took off 1 base at V and 4 bases at J, with 8 bases between the two ends. CDR3 loop: CSARGWVNQPQHF. CDR3 nucleotides: TGCAGTGCTAGAGGTTGGGTTAATCAGCCCCAGCATTTT.

The table lists this clonotype with a few counts. The CDR3 loop is CASSMTGEETQYF. As DNA, the CDR3 is TGTGCCAGCAGCATGACAGGTGAAGAGACCCAGTACTTC. V and J are TRBV12-3 or TRBV12-4 and TRBJ2-5, with D possibly matching TRBD1 (6 bases). The CDR3 covers 13 residues. Trimming left V 6 bases short and J 3 bases short, with 11 bases between.

Only a few counts were recorded for this clonotype. V usage is TRBV2 and J usage is TRBJ2-5; D remains ambiguous. The V end lost 7 bases, the J end lost 5 bases, and 17 bases lay between the germline ends. Germline V gene lookup returns CDR1 SNHLY and CDR2 FYNNEI. There are 14 residues in the CDR3. The CDR3 is CASTSMGSLETQYF. The CDR3 DNA sequence: TGTGCCAGCACATCGATGGGTAGCCTTGAGACCCAGTACTTC.

Only a few counts were recorded for this clonotype. V gene TRBV20-1 combines with J gene TRBJ1-3; no definite D call. This CDR3 contains 12 residues. Trimming stripped 0 bases from V and 1 base from J, with 1 base between. CDR1 is DFQATT and CDR2 is SNEGSKA in the germline V gene (reference sequence). This chain's CDR3 is CSARESGNTIYF. In DNA, the CDR3 is TGCAGTGCTAGAGAGTCTGGAAACACCATATATTTT.

The chain joins TRBV12-3 or TRBV12-4 to TRBJ1-2; tentative D call: TRBD1 (6 bases). Between the trimmed V and J ends, which lost 6 bases and 8 bases, there was a span of 10 bases. The CDR3 covers 11 residues. The CDR3 nucleotides read TGTGCCAGCAGCATACAGGGAGGCTACACCTTC. It specifies CASSIQGGYTF.

The DNA of the CDR3 is TGTGCCAGCAGCTTAGGAGGTCGGGGGGGCCGAGTCCAAGAGACCCAGTACTTC. Its translation: CASSLGGRGGRVQETQYF. The J gene is TRBJ2-5, the V gene TRBV7-2; 8 bases agree with TRBD2. CDR1 is SGHTA, CDR2 FQGNSA, per germline. V shed 1 base, J shed 1 base, and the junction held 11 bases outside the gene matches. The CDR3 spans 18 residues.

This chain uses TRBV5-6 with TRBJ1-2; D perhaps matches TRBD1 (6 bases). Germline CDR1 is SGHDT and CDR2 is YYEEEE. This CDR3 region has 14 residues. Trimming took off 2 bases at V and 5 bases at J, with 13 bases between the two ends. The CDR3 coding sequence is TGTGCCAGCAGCTTTGGGGGGGCCCAGTATGGCTACACCTTC. Translation: CASSFGGAQYGYTF. The whole variable domain, remainder taken from reference TRBV5-6 and TRBJ1-2, is DAGVTQSPTHLIKTRGQQVTLRCSPKSGHDTVSWYQQALGQGPQFIFQYYEEEERQRGNFPDRFSGHQFPNYSSELNVNALLLGDSALYLCASSFGGAQYGYTFGSGTRLTVV.

A note on this clonotype: Possible read error: a much larger clone is one base away. J is TRBJ1-5 and V is TRBV21-1; the tabulated D call, TRBD1, remains unverified against the DNA. TRBV21-1 is flagged as a pseudogene. The CDR3 has 15 amino acids. The CDR3 DNA reads as TGTGCCAGCAGATCAAGGCGACAGTTATATCAGCCCAAGCATTTT. It is translated as CASRSRRQLYQPKHF.

In this sample, this clonotype turned up a few times. The chain employs TRBV10-3 and TRBJ2-2; 9 bases line up with TRBD2. Germline V gene lookup returns CDR1 ENHRY and CDR2 SYGVKD. The CDR3 consists of 13 residues. The V and J ends lost 6 bases and 5 bases, in that order; junction bases with no gene match: 1. CDR3 sequence (DNA): TGTGCCATCAGGAGCGGGAGGACCGGGGAGCTGTTTTTT. It yields the protein CAIRSGRTGELFF.

The V gene is TRBV7-9, the J gene TRBJ2-1, with D uncertain. Per germline, CDR1 SEHNR and CDR2 FQNEAQ (reference sequence). This CDR3 region has 17 residues. The V end lost 5 bases, the J end lost 0 bases, and 17 bases lay between the germline ends. The CDR3, as DNA: TGTGCCAGCAGCCGGCCGGAGACCCAGAGCTCCTACAATGAGCAGTTCTTC. It is translated as CASSRPETQSSYNEQFF.

This chain uses TRBV7-2 with TRBJ2-1, with D perhaps assigned TRBD1 or TRBD2 (6 bases each). CDR1 SGHTA and CDR2 FQGNSA come from the germline V gene. V was shortened by 5 bases and J by 7 bases, with 18 bases between the two germline ends. The CDR3 spans 15 residues. CDR3 in DNA: TGTGCCAGCAGCCGGGGGCGGACCTCTCAAAATGAGCAGTTCTTC. It yields the protein CASSRGRTSQNEQFF.

This clonotype was detected many times. V is TRBV6-2 or TRBV6-3 and J is TRBJ2-5; 10 nucleotides match TRBD1. V gave up 0 bases and J gave up 3 bases; unmatched junction bases: 4. The germline CDR1 and CDR2 sequences are MNHEY and SVGEGT. The CDR3 runs 16 residues. The chain's CDR3 is CASSYSIGQGEETQYF. Written as DNA, the CDR3 is TGTGCCAGCAGTTACTCGATCGGACAGGGGGAAGAGACCCAGTACTTC.

V and J are TRBV7-9 and TRBJ1-5; TRBD1 agrees at 8 bases. Germline V gives CDR1 SEHNR, CDR2 FQNEAQ (reference sequence). J gave up 2 bases and V 0 bases, and 3 bases lay outside the gene matches. This CDR3 region has 16 residues. Here the CDR3 DNA reads TGTGCCAGCAGCTTAGCGCCAGGGGGCCGCAATCAGCCCCAGCATTTT. Translated, it gives CASSLAPGGRNQPQHF.

The V gene is TRBV24-1, the J gene TRBJ1-2; 7 nucleotides match TRBD1. The CDR3 extends over 14 amino acids. Germline V gene lookup returns CDR1 KGHDR and CDR2 SFDVKD. The trim removed 4 bases at V and 6 bases at J, leaving 7 bases unmatched. The CDR3 DNA is TGTGCCACCAGTGACCCCGGCAGGGGGAATGGCTACACCTTC. This codes for CATSDPGRGNGYTF.

In its sample, this clonotype was seen a few times. This chain connects TRBV6-6 to TRBJ2-3; the D gene is possibly TRBD1 (6 bases). V lost 2 bases and J lost 2, with 14 bases in between. Germline CDR1 MNHNY, CDR2 SVGAGI (reference sequence). CDR3 length equals 16 residues. The CDR3 is CASSYPHREITDTQYF. CDR3 nucleotides: TGTGCCAGCAGTTACCCCCACAGGGAAATCACAGATACGCAGTATTTT.

This chain connects TRBV29-1 to TRBJ1-1; D remains unclear. The CDR3 runs to 12 residues. CDR1 and CDR2 (germline): SQVTM, ANQGSEA. Trimming pared 7 bases from V and 0 bases from J, leaving 9 bases between. The CDR3 coding sequence is TGCAGCGCCGGACTTTTGAACACTGAAGCTTTCTTT. Translating it yields CSAGLLNTEAFF.

This rearrangement joins TRBV12-5 to TRBJ2-2; D call uncertain. Looked up from germline, CDR1 is LGHNT and CDR2 is FRNRAP. The CDR3 is 15 residues long. Trimming pared 3 bases from V and 3 bases from J, leaving 11 bases between. For the CDR3, the DNA is TGTGCTAGTGGTTTTTGGTCCGGCGACACCGGGGAGCTGTTTTTT. This sequence encodes CASGFWSGDTGELFF.

CDR3 in amino acids: CSAPGLAGGADTQYF. CDR3 DNA: TGCAGTGCCCCGGGACTAGCGGGGGGAGCAGATACGCAGTATTTT. This rearrangement joins TRBV20-1 to TRBJ2-3, with TRBD2 matching over 15 bases. The CDR3 runs 15 residues. V lost 6 bases, J lost 4 bases, and 5 bases stayed unmatched. Germline CDR1 reads DFQATT; CDR2 reads SNEGSKA (reference sequence).

This clonotype was observed many times. The chain carries TRBV7-3 and TRBJ2-1, with TRBD2 matching 7 bases. The trim removed 5 bases at V and 0 bases at J, leaving 10 bases unmatched. The CDR3 is 17 amino acids. The germline gives CDR1 SGHTA, CDR2 FQGTGA. The CDR3 DNA reads TGTGCCAGCAGCCCACACCAAGCGGGGCCCTCCTACAATGAGCAGTTCTTC. Residues: CASSPHQAGPSYNEQFF. The whole variable domain, remainder taken from reference TRBV7-3 and TRBJ2-1, is GAGVSQTPSNKVTEKGKYVELRCDPISGHTALYWYRQSLGQGPEFLIYFQGTGAADDSGLPNDRFFAVRPEGSVSTLKIQRTERGDSAVYLCASSPHQAGPSYNEQFFGPGTRLTVL.